Presented here are 12 T cell receptor beta chains from one specimen sequenced in a study of control samples from healthy donors and cancer patients. Only in-frame clones appear in the TCRdb table, and some are missing; sequencing was by immunoSEQ multiplex PCR. The sample shows 150,000 to 200,000 clones, 85% to 95% of them seen only once. The source material was blood. The source is a woman under 30 in good health.

The sample holds one count of this clone. The V gene is TRBV6-5, the J gene TRBJ1-2; 7 bases agree with TRBD1. Germline V gives CDR1 MNHEY, CDR2 SVGAGI. This CDR3 contains 15 residues. V was pared by 6 bases and J by 8 bases, with 15 bases of the junction left unmatched. The DNA of the CDR3 is TGTGCCAGCAGCCGGGACAGAGCCTCCATTGGGGGCTACACCTTC. Translating it yields CASSRDRASIGGYTF.

V is TRBV6-5 and J is TRBJ2-7, with TRBD1 matching over 8 bases. The ends lost 5 bases at V and 3 bases at J; junction bases unmatched: 6. The CDR3 consists of 14 residues. Per the germline V gene, CDR1 is MNHEY and CDR2 is SVGAGI. The CDR3 DNA is TGTGCCAGCAGTCATAGACAGGGGATCTACGAGCAGTACTTC. It specifies CASSHRQGIYEQYF.

The chain recombines TRBV4-2 with TRBJ2-3; TRBD2 matches at 12 bases. This CDR3 comprises 17 residues. V shed 1 base, J shed 1 base, and the junction held 3 bases outside the gene matches. Germline CDR1 LGHNA, CDR2 YNFKEQ. The CDR3 DNA is TGTGCCAGCAGCCAAGCTCTAGCGGGGGGGGGCACAGATACGCAGTATTTT. Its translation is CASSQALAGGGTDTQYF.

This chain uses TRBV28 with TRBJ1-1; tentative D call: TRBD1 (6 bases). Trimming pared 4 bases from V and 5 bases from J, leaving 14 bases between. The length of the CDR3 is 14 residues. CDR1 and CDR2 from the germline V gene are MDHEN and SYDVKM. The CDR3 loop reads CASSSVGGGTEAFF. CDR3 DNA: TGTGCCAGCAGTTCCGTAGGGGGTGGGACTGAAGCTTTCTTT.

V usage is TRBV5-4 and J usage is TRBJ1-1, with TRBD1 matching 12 bases. Trimming at V came to 2 bases and at J to 10 bases, leaving 6 bases not matched to a gene. Germline values: CDR1 SGHNT, CDR2 YYREEE (reference sequence). There are 14 residues in the CDR3. The CDR3 loop reads CASSFPGQGARAFF. The CDR3 DNA sequence: TGTGCCAGCAGCTTTCCGGGACAGGGGGCAAGAGCTTTCTTT.

CDR3 DNA sequence: TGTGCCAGCAACCCCCCGTCTGGCAATCAGCCCCAGCATTTT. It translates to CASNPPSGNQPQHF. The V gene is TRBV28, the J gene TRBJ1-5; D gene unclear. This CDR3 is 14 amino acids long. Germline V gene sequence: CDR1 MDHEN, CDR2 SYDVKM. The V end lost 7 bases, the J end lost 2 bases, and 12 bases lay between the germline ends.

The chain is built from TRBV28 and TRBJ1-2, with 10 nucleotides matching TRBD1. The J segment lost 6 bases and the V segment lost 10 bases, leaving 11 bases of the junction unmatched. Germline CDR1 and CDR2: MDHEN and SYDVKM. This CDR3 is built from 14 residues. The CDR3 DNA is TGTGCCACCCTGATACGGACAGGGGGAGATGGCTACACCTTC. This encodes CATLIRTGGDGYTF.

For this clone: No DNA is shown, since the ends of the CDR3 on it are uncertain; the CDR3 is the one TCRdb lists. The chain recombines TRBV6-5 with TRBJ1-4. Germline assignment: CDR1 MNHEY and CDR2 SVGAGI. The CDR3 has 15 residues if both end residues are counted. This CDR3 is CASSSSGATNEKLFF.

The chain uses TRBV5-1 and TRBJ1-2, with 8 bases lining up with TRBD1. The germline V gene encodes CDR1 SGHRS and CDR2 YFSETQ. This CDR3 region has 15 residues. V was pared by 2 bases and J by 7 bases, with 10 bases of the junction left unmatched. This chain's CDR3 is CASSLWVGQGSGYTF. As DNA, the CDR3 is TGCGCCAGCAGCTTATGGGTCGGACAGGGCAGTGGCTACACCTTC.

The chain uses TRBV6-2 or TRBV6-3 and TRBJ1-2; D gene unclear. V gave up 6 bases and J gave up 7 bases, with 15 bases separating them. The CDR3 consists of 13 residues. The germline gives CDR1 MNHEY, CDR2 SVGEGT. CDR3 loop: CASSLPIRRGYTF. CDR3 bases: TGTGCCAGCAGCTTACCCATCCGCCGTGGCTACACCTTC.

The chain joins TRBV7-2 to TRBJ1-5; D unresolved. Germline lookup yields CDR1 SGHTA and CDR2 FQGNSA. CDR3 length: 13 residues. Deletions cut 5 bases from V and 5 bases from J, with 10 bases between. Here the CDR3 DNA reads TGTGCCAGCAGCAAAACAGTTGATCAGCCCCAGCATTTT. This translates into CASSKTVDQPQHF.

The chain has TRBV6-5 and TRBJ1-1; TRBD1 agrees at 9 bases. CDR3 length: 13 residues. The germline gives CDR1 MNHEY, CDR2 SVGAGI. Trimming took 8 bases from V and 0 from J; bases not matched to a gene: 1. The CDR3 nucleotides are TGTGCCAGCGGGACAGGGCTGAACACTGAAGCTTTCTTT. Translating gives CASGTGLNTEAFF.